The 6 T cell receptor beta chains given below trace back to one sample, sequenced in a study of blood T cell repertoires in COVID-19. Profiled with immunoSEQ multiplex PCR; TCRdb holds only in-frame clones, not every one. The sample records fewer than 300,000 clones, more than 85% being singletons. The sample consisted of peripheral blood. The source of these receptors is a person aged 18-30 years with COVID-19, enrolled during active disease.

This clone was observed a single time. An end of the junction differs from the germline gene, which may be a read error. V and J are TRBV5-6 and TRBJ2-3; 12 bases align to TRBD2. Looked up from germline, CDR1 is SGHDT and CDR2 is YYEEEE. The CDR3 covers 16 residues. The CDR3 nucleotides read TGTGCCAGCAGCAACCTAGCGGGAGGGAGCAGAGATACGCAGTATTTT. Residues: CASSNLAGGSRDTQYF.

V gene TRBV2 combines with J gene TRBJ1-5; a weak D match, TRBD1 (5 bases). Between the trimmed V and J ends, which lost 6 bases and 4 bases, there was a span of 7 bases. This CDR3 region has 12 residues. Germline V gives CDR1 SNHLY, CDR2 FYNNEI. The CDR3 is CASSPGNQPQHF. DNA of the CDR3: TGTGCCAGCAGCCCAGGGAATCAGCCCCAGCATTTT.

J is TRBJ2-1 and V is TRBV24-1; 11 bases are shared with TRBD2. This CDR3 contains 15 residues. V dropped 5 bases and J dropped 9; count of bases not matched to a gene: 8. Germline V gene lookup returns CDR1 KGHDR and CDR2 SFDVKD. CDR3 nucleotide sequence: TGTGCCACCAGTGGACAACTAGCGGGGGAGGGTGAGCAGTTCTTC. Its translation: CATSGQLAGEGEQFF.

The chain has TRBV6-5 and TRBJ2-7; D is perhaps TRBD1 (6 bases). V was shortened by 5 bases and J by 1 base, with 12 bases between the two germline ends. The CDR3 has 14 residues. Germline CDR1 MNHEY, CDR2 SVGAGI. The CDR3 loop reads CASSPQGGSYEQYF. The DNA of the CDR3 is TGTGCCAGCAGTCCACAGGGTGGGTCCTACGAGCAGTACTTC.

The rearrangement uses TRBV5-4 and TRBJ1-6; D perhaps matches TRBD1 (5 bases). Trimming cost V 0 bases and J 8 bases, with 15 bases left between them. CDR3 length: 16 amino acids. CDR1 SGHNT and CDR2 YYREEE come from the germline V gene (reference sequence). CDR3 nucleotide sequence: TGTGCCAGCAGCTTGGATCACAGGTCAGGGTATTCACCCCTCCACTTT. It translates to CASSLDHRSGYSPLHF.

The V gene is TRBV5-6, the J gene TRBJ1-2; 7 bases map to TRBD1. The CDR3 totals 14 residues. The ends lost 7 bases at V and 0 bases at J; junction bases unmatched: 6. Germline V gene lookup returns CDR1 SGHDT and CDR2 YYEEEE. The CDR3 spells CASGAGGANYGYTF. As DNA, the CDR3 is TGTGCCAGCGGGGCAGGGGGAGCTAACTATGGCTACACCTTC.